The TCR beta chain under discussion was sequenced for a study of blood T cells in healthy people across ages. The use of a sample-barcoded 5' primer and a J-beta primer mix characterized a second PCR of roughly 6 to 11 cycles. TCRdb itself ran the 5' RACE reads through MiXCR, one entry per CDR3 protein. The table records about 780,000 distinct CDR3 sequences, roughly 26% of them present only once. The sample was also linked to a second study, of T cells of mothers and their children.

The clonotype originates from a boy aged 5-17 years in good health. The sequencing input was blood.

CDR3 coding DNA: TGCGCCAGCAGCTTGACAGGGGGCTACAACGAGCAGTACTTC. This gives the protein CASSLTGGYNEQYF. This chain connects TRBV5-1 to TRBJ2-5, with 9 nucleotides matching TRBD1. Near its end, the DNA agrees better with TRBJ2-7, so the J call may be wrong. CDR1 is SGHRS and CDR2 is YFSETQ in the germline V gene. The CDR3 has 14 amino acids.